What follows describes a single TCR beta chain. Its target is not known. The CDR3 has 13 amino acids. The V end was cut by 6 bases, the J end by 5 bases, with 8 bases between. Germline-derived CDR1 and CDR2 are MNHNY and SVGAGI (reference sequence). The sample comes from a study of cytomegalovirus exposure and HLA in healthy donors. The study's findings and limits: It was confirmed in vitro that a few of the CMV-associated chains were specific for CMV antigens.

In the PCR, 60 Vbeta and 13 Jbeta primers were used. Produced via immunoSEQ multiplex PCR; TCRdb's table is partial and in-frame only. This repertoire includes under 65,000 clones. This receptor was obtained from a woman in her twenties or thirties in good health and CMV-seropositive. The sequenced sample was PBMCs. The gene calls are TRBV6-6 and TRBJ1-6, with D unresolved. The CDR3 is CASSQTDNSPLHF. CDR3 DNA sequence: TGTGCCAGCAGCCAAACGGATAATTCACCCCTCCACTTT.